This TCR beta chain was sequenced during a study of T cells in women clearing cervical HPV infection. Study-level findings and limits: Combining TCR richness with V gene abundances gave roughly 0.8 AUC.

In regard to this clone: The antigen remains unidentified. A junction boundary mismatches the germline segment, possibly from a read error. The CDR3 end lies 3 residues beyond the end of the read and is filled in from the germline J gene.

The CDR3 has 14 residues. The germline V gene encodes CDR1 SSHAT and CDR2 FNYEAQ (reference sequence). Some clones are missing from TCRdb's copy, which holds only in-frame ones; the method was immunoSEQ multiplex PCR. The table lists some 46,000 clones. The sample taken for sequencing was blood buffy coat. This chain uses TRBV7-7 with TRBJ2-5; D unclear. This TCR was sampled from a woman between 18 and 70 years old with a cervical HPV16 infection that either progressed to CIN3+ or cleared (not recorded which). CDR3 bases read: TGTGCTAGCAGCTCCCCGGGTGTTAAAGAGACC. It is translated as CASSSPGVKET. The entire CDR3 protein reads CASSSPGVKETQYF. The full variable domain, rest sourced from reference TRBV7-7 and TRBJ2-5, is GAGVSQSPRYKVTKRGQDVTLRCDPISSHATLYWYQQALGQGPEFLTYFNYEAQPDKSGLPSDRFSAERPEGSISTLTIQRTEQRDSAMYRCASSSPGVKETQYFGPGTRLLVL.